What follows are 12 T cell receptor beta chains derived from one specimen sequenced in a study of early T cells in non-severe SARS-CoV-2 infection. TCRdb re-called the 5' RACE reads with MiXCR, one entry per CDR3 protein. The repertoire includes about 49,000 distinct CDR3 sequences, 4% to 5% of them detected once, and around 6% sits in the top ten. Sequencing used whole blood. Receptors originate from an adult who was a healthcare worker with PCR-confirmed SARS-CoV-2 infection or an uninfected control (not recorded which).

This clonotype has at least ten counts. The chain joins TRBV11-1 to TRBJ2-1; tentative D call: TRBD2 (5 bases). Germline CDR1 and CDR2: SGHAT and FQDESV (reference sequence). V was clipped by 2 bases and J by 0 bases, with 8 bases between them. CDR3 length: 15 residues. The CDR3 here is CASSLSGYSYNEQFF. The CDR3 region has the DNA TGTGCCAGCAGCTTATCGGGGTACTCCTACAATGAGCAGTTCTTC. The full variable domain, with the rest looked up from reference TRBV11-1 and TRBJ2-1, is EAEVAQSPRYKITEKSQAVAFWCDPISGHATLYWYRQILGQGPELLVQFQDESVVDDSQLPKDRFSAERLKGVDSTLKIQPAELGDSAMYLCASSLSGYSYNEQFFGPGTRLTVL.

This clonotype was counted at least ten times. This chain connects TRBV4-3 to TRBJ2-1; 14 bases are a match to TRBD2. Trimming cost V 3 bases and J 8 bases; bases outside gene matches: 9. This CDR3 comprises 17 residues. Germline V gene lookup returns CDR1 LGHNA and CDR2 YSLEER. In nucleotides, the CDR3 is TGCGCCAGCAGCCAGGGGACGGGACTAGCGGGAGCCCATGAGCAGTTCTTC. As protein: CASSQGTGLAGAHEQFF.

This clonotype came up many times. The chain has TRBV25-1 and TRBJ2-7, with 10 bases that match TRBD2. The CDR3 is 15 residues long. Looked up from germline, CDR1 is MGHDK and CDR2 is SYGVNS. J was trimmed by 4 bases and V by 1 base; bases with no gene match: 4. The CDR3 loop is CASSESLAGVYEQYF. The CDR3 DNA sequence: TGTGCCAGCAGTGAATCGCTAGCGGGAGTGTACGAGCAGTACTTC.

Ten or more counts support this clonotype. The chain joins TRBV20-1 to TRBJ1-1, with D tentatively TRBD1 (5 bases). The CDR3 spans 13 residues. Germline assignment: CDR1 DFQATT and CDR2 SNEGSKA (reference sequence). The ends were cut back, 2 bases at V and 5 bases at J, with 12 bases in the middle. The DNA for the CDR3 is TGCAGTGCTAGACGAGGGGCGAGGACTGAAGCTTTCTTT. Translated, it gives CSARRGARTEAFF.

This clonotype appeared a few times. The chain employs TRBV30 and TRBJ1-5, with TRBD1 as a possible D gene (6 bases). V gave up 3 bases and J gave up 4 bases, with 22 bases separating them. The CDR3 consists of 17 residues. The germline CDR1 and CDR2 sequences are GTSNPN and SVGIG (reference sequence). The CDR3 region is CAWSASGGGLRNQPQHF. CDR3 sequence (DNA): TGTGCCTGGAGCGCCTCGGGCGGGGGGCTGAGAAATCAGCCCCAGCATTTT.

The chain uses TRBV5-5 and TRBJ1-1; D is perhaps TRBD1 (6 bases). The V end was cut by 4 bases, the J end by 5 bases, with 15 bases between. From germline, CDR1 is SGHKS and CDR2 YYEKEE (reference sequence). This CDR3 is built from 14 residues. The CDR3 is CASSQGLGLTEAFF. The CDR3 coding sequence is TGTGCCAGCAGCCAGGGGTTAGGACTTACTGAAGCTTTCTTT.

The count of this clonotype is one. A much bigger clone sits one base away, suggesting this may be a read error. The chain carries TRBV6-5 and TRBJ1-1, with D unresolved. In germline, CDR1 is MNHEY, CDR2 SVGAGI. This CDR3 has 13 amino acids. CDR3 bases: TGTGACAGCAGTTACGCTGAGAACACTGAAGCTTTCTTT. Encoded protein: CDSSYAENTEAFF.

This CDR3 is CASSPEGGRTDTQYF. CDR3 DNA sequence: TGTGCCAGCAGTCCCGAGGGCGGTCGCACAGATACGCAGTATTTT. The rearrangement joins TRBV7-2 to TRBJ2-3; TRBD2 is a possible D gene (5 bases). CDR3 size: 15 residues. The germline V gene has CDR1 SGHTA and CDR2 FQGNSA. The V gene lost 6 bases and the J gene lost 1 base, with 14 bases spanning the gap.

V gene TRBV27 combines with J gene TRBJ2-5; D is possibly TRBD1 (6 bases). Germline loops: CDR1 MNHEY, CDR2 SMNVEV (reference sequence). This CDR3 has 17 amino acids. Trimming stripped 0 bases from V and 7 bases from J, with 21 bases between. This CDR3 reads CASSLSAGARSRGTQYF. As DNA, the CDR3 is TGTGCCAGCAGTTTATCGGCAGGGGCCCGATCCCGGGGGACCCAGTACTTC.

This clonotype came up many times. V gene TRBV20-1 combines with J gene TRBJ2-7; D not resolved. The CDR3 sequence is 13 residues long. Germline V lookup: CDR1 DFQATT, CDR2 SNEGSKA (reference sequence). Trimming left V 0 bases short and J 3 bases short, with 9 bases between. This CDR3 is CSAREGNLYEQYF. The CDR3 DNA is TGCAGTGCTAGAGAAGGAAATCTCTACGAGCAGTACTTC.

This clonotype was counted only a few times. The J gene is TRBJ2-6, the V gene TRBV5-1; no definite D call. This CDR3 is built from 15 residues. Germline V gene sequence: CDR1 SGHRS, CDR2 YFSETQ. Trimming stripped 0 bases from V and 0 bases from J, with 4 bases between. For the CDR3, the DNA is TGCGCCAGCAGCTTGGATTACTCTGGGGCCAACGTCCTGACTTTC. Translated, it gives CASSLDYSGANVLTF.

The CDR3 reads CASEGNTGELFF. As DNA, the CDR3 is TGTGCCAGTGAGGGAAACACCGGGGAGCTGTTTTTT. The rearrangement joins TRBV9 to TRBJ2-2, with a possible D match to TRBD2 (5 bases). The V gene lost 8 bases and the J gene lost 2 bases, with 7 bases spanning the gap. CDR1 is SGDLS and CDR2 is YYNGEE in the germline V gene. The CDR3 has 12 residues.